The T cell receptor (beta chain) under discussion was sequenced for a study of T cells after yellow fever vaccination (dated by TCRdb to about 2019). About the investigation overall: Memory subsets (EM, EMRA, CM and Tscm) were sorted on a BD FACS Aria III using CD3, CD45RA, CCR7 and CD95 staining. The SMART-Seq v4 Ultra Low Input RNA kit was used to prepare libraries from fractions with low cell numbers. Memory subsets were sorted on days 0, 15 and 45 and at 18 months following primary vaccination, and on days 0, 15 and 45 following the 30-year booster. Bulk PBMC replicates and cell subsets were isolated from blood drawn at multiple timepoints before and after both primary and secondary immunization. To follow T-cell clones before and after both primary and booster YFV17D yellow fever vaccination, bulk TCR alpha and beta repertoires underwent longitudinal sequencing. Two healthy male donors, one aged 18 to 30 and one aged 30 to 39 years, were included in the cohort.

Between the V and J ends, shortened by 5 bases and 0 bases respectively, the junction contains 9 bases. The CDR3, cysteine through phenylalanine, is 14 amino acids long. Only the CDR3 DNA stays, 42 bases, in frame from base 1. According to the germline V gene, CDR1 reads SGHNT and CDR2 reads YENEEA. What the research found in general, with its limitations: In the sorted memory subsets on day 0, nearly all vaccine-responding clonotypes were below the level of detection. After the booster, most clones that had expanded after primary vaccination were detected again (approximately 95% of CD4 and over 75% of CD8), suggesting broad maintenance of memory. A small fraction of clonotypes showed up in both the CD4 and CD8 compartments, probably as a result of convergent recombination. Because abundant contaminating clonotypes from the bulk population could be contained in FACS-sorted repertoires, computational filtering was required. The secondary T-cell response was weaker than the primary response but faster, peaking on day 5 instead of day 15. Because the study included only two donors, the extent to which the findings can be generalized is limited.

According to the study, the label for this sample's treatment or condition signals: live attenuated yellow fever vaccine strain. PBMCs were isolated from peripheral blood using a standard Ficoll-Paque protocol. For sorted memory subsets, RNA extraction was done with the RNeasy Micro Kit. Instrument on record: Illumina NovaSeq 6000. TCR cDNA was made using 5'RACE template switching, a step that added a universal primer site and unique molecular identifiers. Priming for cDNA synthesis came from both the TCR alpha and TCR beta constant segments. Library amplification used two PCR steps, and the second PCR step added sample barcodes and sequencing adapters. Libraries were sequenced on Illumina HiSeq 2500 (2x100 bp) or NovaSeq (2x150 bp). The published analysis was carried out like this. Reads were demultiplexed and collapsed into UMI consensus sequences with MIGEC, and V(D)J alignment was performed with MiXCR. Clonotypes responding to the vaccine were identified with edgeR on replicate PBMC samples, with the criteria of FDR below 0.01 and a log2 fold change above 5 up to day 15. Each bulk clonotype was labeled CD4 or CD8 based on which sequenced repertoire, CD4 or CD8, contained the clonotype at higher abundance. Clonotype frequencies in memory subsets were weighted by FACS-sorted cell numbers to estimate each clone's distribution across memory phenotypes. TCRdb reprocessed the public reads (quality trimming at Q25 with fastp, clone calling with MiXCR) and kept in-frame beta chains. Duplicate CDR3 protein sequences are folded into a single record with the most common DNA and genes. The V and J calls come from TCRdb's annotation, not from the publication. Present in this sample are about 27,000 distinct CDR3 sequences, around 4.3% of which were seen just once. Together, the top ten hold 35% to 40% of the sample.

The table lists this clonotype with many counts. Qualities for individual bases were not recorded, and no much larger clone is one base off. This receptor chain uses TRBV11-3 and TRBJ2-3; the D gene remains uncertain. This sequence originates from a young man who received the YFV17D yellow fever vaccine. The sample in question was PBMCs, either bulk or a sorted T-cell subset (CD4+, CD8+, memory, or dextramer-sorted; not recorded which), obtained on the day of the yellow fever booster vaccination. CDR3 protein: CASSRSGSTDTQYF. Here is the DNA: TGTGCCAGCAGCCGGTCCGGTAGCACAGATACGCAGTATTTT. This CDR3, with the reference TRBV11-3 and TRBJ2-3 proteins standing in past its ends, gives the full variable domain EAGVVQSPRYKIIEKKQPVAFWCNPISGHNTLYWYLQNLGQGPELLIRYENEEAVDDSQLPKDRFSAERLKGVDSTLKIQPAELGDSAVYLCASSRSGSTDTQYFGPGTRLTVL.